This T cell receptor (beta chain) originates from a study of blood T cell repertoires in COVID-19. Study-wide context: Acute and convalescent COVID-19 specimens originated in the United States, Italy and Spain. In each case, the material was cDNA or gDNA derived from T cells, B-cell-depleted T cells, or PBMCs.

In the authors' workflow: Reference gene primer amplification yielded estimated nucleated cell counts. This table comes from immunoSEQ multiplex PCR, and its TCRdb copy is limited to in-frame clones, with some not included. D and trimming were read from the DNA, whereas the V and J calls and clone size are those reported in that table. The table includes over 200,000 clones, around four fifths detected once. CDR1 MNHNY and CDR2 SVGAGI come from the germline V gene (reference sequence). Trimming shortened V by 4 bases and J by 6 bases, and 16 bases separated the two germline ends. This CDR3 is 15 amino acids long.

Sequenced sample: peripheral blood. This sequence originates from a woman between 45 and 65 years old with active or convalescent COVID-19. The rearrangement links TRBV6-6 to TRBJ1-5, with D possibly matching TRBD1 (5 bases). The CDR3 loop reads CASSSFRVRGQPQHF. The CDR3 nucleotides are TGTGCCAGCAGTTCATTCAGGGTAAGGGGTCAGCCCCAGCATTTT.